This TCR beta chain stems from a study of cytomegalovirus exposure and HLA in healthy donors. Study-level points and caveats: A later examination showed that TCR association rates differed by HLA locus, with DRB1 most and HLA-C fewest. In a later analysis, donors in an Asian-associated ancestry cluster reportedly had fewer N-insertions in productive TCRs than the cohort mean.

This clone has only one observation. Its antigen remains unknown. Vbeta (60) and Jbeta (13) primers were used in the PCR. Repertoires were generated with immunoSEQ multiplex PCR, while TCRdb's copy carries only in-frame clones and drops some. The data show over 95,000 clones, about 80% seen once. Germline lookup yields CDR1 MNHEY and CDR2 SVGAGI. V trimming: 3 bases; J trimming: 0 bases; junction bases outside the gene matches: 1. This CDR3 has 14 residues. Donors likely had unrecorded immune exposures despite being nominally healthy when sampled. Sequencing was carried out using PBMCs. This sequence was found in a woman aged 30 to 39 in good health and CMV-seropositive. The chain carries TRBV6-5 and TRBJ2-7, with 8 positions matching TRBD1. The CDR3 loop is CASSYDRGSYEQYF. The DNA for the CDR3 is TGTGCCAGCAGTTATGACAGGGGCTCCTACGAGCAGTACTTC.